Sequencing of this TCR beta chain was carried out in a study of blood T cell repertoires in COVID-19. Germline V gives CDR1 GTSNPN, CDR2 SVGIG (reference sequence). The CDR3 extends over 16 amino acids. Trimming cost V 2 bases and J 4 bases; bases outside gene matches: 9. Original processing notes: Reference gene primers were amplified, and this amplification served to estimate nucleated cell counts. TCRdb's table, derived via immunoSEQ multiplex PCR, lists solely in-frame clones and lacks some. The DNA was the basis for D and trimming; V, J and clone size are from that table. The table records 150,000 to 200,000 clones, 86% of them present only once. This clone was detected only a few times.

Sequencing was carried out using peripheral blood. The TCR comes from a woman between 65 and 79 years old with acute or convalescent COVID-19. The chain uses TRBV30 and TRBJ1-5; 9 bases are shared with TRBD1. The CDR3 DNA reads as TGTGCCTGGAGTCTAAGGGACAGGGTTGGTAATCAGCCCCAGCATTTT. As protein: CAWSLRDRVGNQPQHF. Using reference TRBV30 and TRBJ1-5 for the parts outside the CDR3, the full variable domain is SQTIHQWPATLVQPVGSPLSLECTVEGTSNPNLYWYRQAAGRGLQLLFYSVGIGQISSEVPQNLSASRPQDRQFILSSKKLLLSDSGFYLCAWSLRDRVGNQPQHFGDGTRLSIL.